The present TCR beta chain was sequenced within a study of monozygotic twins with inflammatory bowel disease (dated by TCRdb to about 2019). About the study as a whole: The complete study included about 30 monozygotic twin pairs: 19 IBD-discordant Danish pairs and nine German pairs, of which four were IBD-concordant and five were IBD-discordant. Each individual had, on average, about 151 000 unique TCRalpha sequences and 181 000 unique TCRbeta sequences available for analysis. Disease-associated traits were sought mainly through comparisons between IBD patients and their genetically identical healthy co-twins within discordant pairs.

The library came from 5' RACE. Preparation of each TCR library used around 3.5 ug of total RNA. For each sample, cDNA synthesis was carried out in eight separate reactions using SMARTScribe reverse transcriptase. During cDNA synthesis, unique molecular identifiers containing a 6-nucleotide sample barcode were introduced by template switching. Two nested PCRs of roughly 16 and 10 cycles amplified the TCRalpha and TCRbeta cDNA, and bead purification followed each PCR. Before amplification, cDNA was treated with uracil DNA-glycosylase and purified using the QIAquick PCR purification kit. In the second PCR, Illumina TruSeq-compatible adapters and sample-specific barcodes were added. TapeStation and Qubit were used to check library quality and concentration, and 5 ng of each library went into the pool. Sequencing of the pooled libraries was done on an Illumina HiSeq2500 single-index Rapid Run using custom sequencing primers and 2 x 100 bp reads. The paper's processing steps were these. MiGEC version 1.2.6 was used for UMI-based consensus assembly to correct PCR and sequencing errors. MiXCR version 2.1.1 handled V(D)J alignment, clonotype assembly and CDR3 extraction. Normalisation of gene usage, clonotype sharing and MAIT/NKT TCR abundance was achieved by analysing the top 1000, 10 000 and 20 000 clonotypes per sample. Diversity was computed as the inverse Simpson index with the vegan R package after downsampling to 27 000 UMIs. Paired Mann-Whitney U tests on discordant twin pairs were used, with Benjamini-Hochberg multiple-testing correction. The reads went through TCRdb reprocessing, and each CDR3 protein sequence gets one entry with no DNA. TCRdb, not the original authors, processed these V and J calls. The sample's own table lists around 380,000 distinct CDR3 sequences. The ten most abundant clones make up 2% to 3% of the sample.

From each donor, an approximately 2.5 ml peripheral blood sample was collected into PAXgene tubes and kept at -80 degrees C. Without any T cell sorting, total RNA was extracted from whole blood using the PAXgene blood miRNA kit on an automated QIAcube. Deep TCRalpha and TCRbeta repertoire profiling with unique molecular barcoding was performed on peripheral blood of monozygotic twin pairs concordant or discordant for inflammatory bowel disease. Smoking habits were recorded for all twin pairs, and individuals were classified as current, former or never smokers. A remark on this clonotype: Its antigen target is currently unknown.

General findings and caveats noted by the study authors: No single strong signal or clonotype linked to IBD turned up in the results, so the idea that one exists was not supported. IBD patients had lower TCRbeta repertoire diversity, measured by the inverse Simpson index, than their healthy co-twins. Because patients received different immunosuppressive treatments, the repertoires may have picked up extra background noise and variability between individuals. Repertoire similarity did not differ between concordant and discordant twins, which could be due to limited statistical power. Different T cell subtypes could not be distinguished in the analysis. Compared with healthy twins, IBD patients had fewer clonotypes in common with other individuals, a difference most pronounced in patients showing signs of disease activity.

From the cysteine through the phenylalanine, the CDR3 covers 15 amino acids. DNA is not recorded here. Per the germline V gene, SGHAT is the CDR1 and FQNNGV is the CDR2. The TCR sequence derives from a human donor with ulcerative colitis or Crohn's disease, or a healthy co-twin of an affected twin (not recorded which). Rearrangement joined TRBV11-2 to TRBJ2-3; without DNA, the TCRdb call of TRBD1 cannot be checked. The specimen sequenced was blood. The CDR3 corresponds to CASSLLGGGRHTQYF.